The TCR beta chain described here comes from a study of blood T cell repertoires in COVID-19. Study information: Donors in the United States, Italy and Spain gave samples during acute or convalescent COVID-19.

This CDR3 contains 16 residues. V shed 10 bases, J shed 2 bases, and the junction held 14 bases outside the gene matches. The germline CDR1 and CDR2 sequences are SNHLY and FYNNEI. The protocol was immunoSEQ multiplex PCR, while the TCRdb copy is restricted to in-frame clones and leaves out a portion. The table shows around 400,000 clones, with about 89% occurring only once. The sequencing sample was made of peripheral blood. J is TRBJ2-7 and V is TRBV2, with 10 bases identical to TRBD1. The clonotype originates from a woman aged 55-69 years with COVID-19, enrolled during active disease. The CDR3 spells CAITMVSGTGAYEQYF. CDR3 DNA: TGTGCCATCACAATGGTGTCCGGGACAGGGGCCTACGAGCAGTACTTC.